What follows are 18 T cell receptor beta chains derived from one specimen sequenced in a study of regulatory T cells in long-lasting Graves disease. Researchers made TCR beta libraries by using iRepertoire HTBI primers and running Arm-PCR on CDR3 regions. MiXCR, run by TCRdb on the multiplex PCR reads, gives a single entry per CDR3 protein. The table has some 340,000 distinct CDR3 sequences, about 12% seen once. Regarding time point: newly diagnosed GD, antithyroid drugs for less than 3 months. Extracted RNA from PBMCs served as the source of the TCR library. A further study also used this sample, focusing on T cells in Graves' hyperthyroidism and ophthalmopathy.

The input for sequencing was peripheral blood mononuclear cells (PBMCs), taken at new diagnosis, from a patient treated with antithyroid drugs. The receptors originated from a young woman with Graves disease.

Ten or more counts support this clonotype. The chain carries TRBV12-5 and TRBJ1-1; 9 positions match TRBD1. The germline gives CDR1 LGHNT, CDR2 FRNRAP. The length of the CDR3 is 14 residues. Germline trimming cut 1 base from V and 6 bases from J; bases unmatched to any gene: 3. The CDR3 reads CASGLADRGAEAFF. CDR3 bases: TGTGCTAGTGGTTTGGCAGACAGGGGGGCTGAAGCTTTCTTT. Full variable domain (rest looked up from reference TRBV12-5 and TRBJ1-1): DARVTQTPRHKVTEMGQEVTMRCQPILGHNTVFWYRQTMMQGLELLAYFRNRAPLDDSGMPKDRFSAEMPDATLATLKIQPSEPRDSAVYFCASGLADRGAEAFFGQGTRLTVV.

Points on this clonotype: A read error may produce the germline difference seen at one junction end. The rearrangement uses TRBV7-6 and TRBJ1-1; tentative D call: TRBD1 (6 bases). CDR1 SGHVS and CDR2 FNYEAQ come from the germline V gene. CDR3 size: 14 residues. The DNA of the CDR3 is TGTGCCAGCAGGCCGGGACACTCGAACACTGAAGCTCTCTTT. As protein: CASRPGHSNTEALF.

V usage is TRBV27 and J usage is TRBJ1-6; D is undetermined. The CDR3 runs to 17 residues. The V and J ends lost 3 bases and 0 bases respectively, with 12 bases between them. Germline V gene sequence: CDR1 MNHEY, CDR2 SMNVEV (reference sequence). CDR3 coding DNA: TGTGCCAGCAGTTTGGGCTTAGGTCCCTCCTATAATTCACCCCTCCACTTT. Its translation is CASSLGLGPSYNSPLHF.

Turning to this clonotype: With a much larger clone just one base away, this may be a read error. The rearrangement uses TRBV5-1 and TRBJ2-3; D gene unclear. There are 15 residues in the CDR3. Deletions cut 0 bases from V and 2 bases from J, with 10 bases between. Germline V gene lookup returns CDR1 SGHRS and CDR2 YFSETQ. This CDR3 reads CASSLVPPHTDTQYF. The CDR3 DNA is TGCGCCAGCAGCTTGGTGCCCCCACACACAGATACGCAGTATTTT.

This clonotype occurred a few times. CDR3 sequence reads: CASSLTGTGDEQFF. The CDR3 nucleotides are TGCGCCAGCAGCTTGACCGGGACAGGGGATGAGCAGTTCTTC. The J gene is TRBJ2-1, the V gene TRBV5-1; 10 bases are a match to TRBD1. CDR1 and CDR2 (germline): SGHRS, YFSETQ. J lost 8 bases, V lost 1 base, and 3 bases had no gene match. The CDR3 loop spans 14 amino acids.

The sample holds a few counts of this clonotype. The rearrangement links TRBV7-3 to TRBJ2-1; D call uncertain. The CDR3 consists of 14 residues. Germline V gene data show CDR1 as SGHTA and CDR2 as FQGTGA. V was clipped by 2 bases and J by 4 bases, with 9 bases between them. The CDR3 is CASSLGNGYNEQFF. In DNA form, the CDR3 reads TGTGCCAGCAGCTTAGGGAACGGGTACAATGAGCAGTTCTTC.

The gene calls are TRBV7-8 and TRBJ2-7; D is unclear. In germline, CDR1 is SGHVS, CDR2 FQNEAQ. V was pared by 0 bases and J by 0 bases, with 3 bases between. This CDR3 contains 13 residues. As DNA, the CDR3 is TGTGCCAGCAGCTTAGCGCTCTCCTACGAGCAGTACTTC. Residues: CASSLALSYEQYF.

This clonotype was picked up many times. V gene TRBV27 combines with J gene TRBJ1-6; 10 bases agree with TRBD1. Looked up from germline, CDR1 is MNHEY and CDR2 is SMNVEV (reference sequence). The CDR3 contains 15 residues. The V and J ends lost 9 bases and 12 bases, in that order; junction bases with no gene match: 14. The CDR3 DNA follows: TGTGCCAGTAGCTTGACAGGGGGCTTTTTCGAACCCCTCCACTTT. Its translation is CASSLTGGFFEPLHF.

This clonotype occurred many times. This chain joins TRBV29-1 and TRBJ1-4; unclear D gene. The V gene's germline CDR1 is SQVTM and CDR2 ANQGSEA. The length of the CDR3 is 14 residues. Trimming pared 7 bases from V and 8 bases from J, leaving 20 bases between. CDR3 DNA sequence: TGCAGCGCCTTGTACCCAAACCCGGTGGAAAAACTGTTTTTT. Protein product: CSALYPNPVEKLFF.

The chain recombines TRBV20-1 with TRBJ1-4, with TRBD1 matching over 9 bases. V shed 1 base and J 0 bases; nucleotides not matched to a gene: 21. The CDR3 spans 22 residues. Germline CDR1 is DFQATT and CDR2 is SNEGSKA (reference sequence). The CDR3 spells CSARAPGQGFATLLATNEKLFF. The CDR3 DNA reads TGCAGTGCTAGAGCCCCGGGACAGGGATTCGCCACCCTACTTGCAACTAATGAAAAACTGTTTTTT.

This clonotype was counted at least ten times. The chain recombines TRBV29-1 with TRBJ2-7; TRBD2 might be the D (5 bases). CDR3 length: 13 residues. Deletions cut 2 bases from V and 2 bases from J, with 10 bases between. Germline V CDR1 and CDR2: SQVTM, ANQGSEA. The CDR3 here is CSVENSGTYEQYF. CDR3 DNA: TGCAGCGTTGAAAACTCCGGGACCTACGAGCAGTACTTC.

The sample holds a few counts of this clonotype. The J gene is TRBJ1-5, the V gene TRBV20-1, with D possibly TRBD1 on 5 matching bases. CDR1 and CDR2 (germline): DFQATT, SNEGSKA (reference sequence). V was cut by 7 bases and J by 4 bases, with 17 bases left in between. This CDR3 has 14 residues. CDR3 protein: CSVPNDRDNQPQHF. CDR3 sequence (DNA): TGCAGTGTCCCCAACGACAGAGATAATCAGCCCCAGCATTTT.

This sequence joins TRBV20-1 and TRBJ2-2; the D call may be TRBD1 or TRBD2 (5 bases each). V lost 2 bases and J 4 bases, leaving 8 bases between the germline ends. CDR1 is DFQATT and CDR2 is SNEGSKA in the germline V gene (reference sequence). The CDR3 loop spans 13 amino acids. The CDR3 protein is CSARPGRTGELFF. The CDR3 bases are TGCAGTGCTAGACCGGGGCGCACCGGGGAGCTGTTTTTT.

This clonotype was observed many times. The chain employs TRBV25-1 and TRBJ2-7, with TRBD2 matching over 9 bases. Losses at the gene ends were 5 bases for V and 2 bases for J; bases not matched to a gene: 4. The CDR3 spans 14 residues. Per germline, CDR1 MGHDK and CDR2 SYGVNS. CDR3 amino acids: CASSSAGGAYEQYF. Written as DNA, the CDR3 is TGTGCCAGCAGTTCAGCGGGAGGAGCCTACGAGCAGTACTTC.

The chain carries TRBV5-1 and TRBJ1-3; D is uncertain. From germline, CDR1 is SGHRS and CDR2 YFSETQ. Trimming removed 5 bases from V and 0 bases from J, with 9 bases in between. This CDR3 is 14 amino acids long. CDR3 in DNA: TGCGCCAGCAGACGAGACTTCTCTGGAAACACCATATATTTT. Its protein is CASRRDFSGNTIYF.

This clonotype came up a few times. The V call is TRBV15, the J call TRBJ1-2; weak D call: TRBD1 (5 bases). This CDR3 has 15 amino acids. CDR1 is LNHNV and CDR2 is YYDKDF in the germline V gene (reference sequence). V shed 1 base and J shed 8 bases, with 17 bases lying between them. The chain's CDR3 is CATSRVLEGSGGYTF. CDR3 nucleotide sequence: TGTGCCACCAGCAGAGTATTGGAGGGGTCAGGCGGCTACACCTTC.

The table lists this clonotype with many counts. The J gene is TRBJ1-1, the V gene TRBV28; no definite D call. The CDR3 is made up of 11 amino acids. Germline CDR1 MDHEN, CDR2 SYDVKM. V was clipped by 8 bases and J by 3 bases, with 7 bases between them. CDR3 in DNA: TGTGCCAGCCGGGATTACACTGAAGCTTTCTTT. Residues: CASRDYTEAFF.

This clonotype was seen at least ten times. The chain joins TRBV18 to TRBJ1-1; no clear D. Germline CDR1 reads KGHSH; CDR2 reads LQKENI. V lost 3 bases, J lost 1 base, and 12 bases lay in between. The CDR3 contains 15 residues. The CDR3 sequence is CASSPKPGKNTEAFF. The CDR3 coding sequence is TGTGCCAGCTCACCTAAGCCGGGGAAGAACACTGAAGCTTTCTTT.